A selection of T cell receptor beta chains follows, all from one sample in a study of cytomegalovirus exposure and HLA in healthy donors. Data came from immunoSEQ multiplex PCR; TCRdb stores just in-frame clones and leaves some out. Here the sample spans around 190,000 clones, 87% being singletons. The sample taken for sequencing was PBMCs. These receptor sequences come from a boy younger than 10 in good health and CMV-seronegative. Each CDR3 is given with its conserved first and last residue. A D gene is named only where the DNA matches it firmly. Clone size appears in some rows only: once, few, many, or a class for an expanded clone.

D,size,J,length,V,DNA,CDR3
-,few,TRBJ2-5,14,TRBV7-2,TGTGCCAGCAGGATGGCGAGCGGAGGAGAGACCCAGTACTTC,CASRMASGGETQYF
-,-,TRBJ2-3,14,TRBV29-1,TGCAGCGTTGATGGCCGGGGAAGCACAGATACGCAGTATTTT,CSVDGRGSTDTQYF
-,few,TRBJ1-2,18,TRBV4-1,TGCGCCAGCAGCCAAGAGAGTGCGGGGACTAGGGCTAACTATGGCTACACCTTC,CASSQESAGTRANYGYTF
-,few,TRBJ1-3,11,TRBV6-5,TGTGCCAGCAAAAGGAGAGACACCATATATTTT,CASKRRDTIYF
-,-,TRBJ1-1,12,TRBV28,TGTGCCAGCATGACAGCGAACACTGAAGCTTTCTTT,CASMTANTEAFF
TRBD1,once,TRBJ1-5,16,TRBV30,TGTGCCTGGAGTGTTAGCGGGACAGGGGGAAATCAGCCCCAGCATTTT,CAWSVSGTGGNQPQHF
TRBD1,once,TRBJ2-1,15,TRBV18,TGTGCCAGCTCACCACGACAGGGTTCGTCGAATGAGCAGTTCTTC,CASSPRQGSSNEQFF
-,-,TRBJ1-1,13,TRBV12-5,TGTGCTAGTGGTCCAGACAGGAACACTGAAGCTTTCTTT,CASGPDRNTEAFF
-,-,TRBJ2-2,13,TRBV9,TGTGCCAGCAGCGTGGAGGGCGCCGGGGAGCTGTTTTTT,CASSVEGAGELFF
TRBD1,-,TRBJ1-1,15,TRBV5-5,TGTGCCAGCAGCTTGGGCCGGGACAGGAACACTGAAGCTTTCTTT,CASSLGRDRNTEAFF
-,once,TRBJ2-3,17,TRBV7-3,TGTGCCAGCAGCTTAGAGGGGGGACTACCGAACACAGATACGCAGTATTTT,CASSLEGGLPNTDTQYF
TRBD1,-,TRBJ2-7,12,TRBV28,TGTGCCAGCAGTTCCCGACAGGGCGAGCAGTACTTC,CASSSRQGEQYF
TRBD2,-,TRBJ2-3,18,TRBV7-9,TGTGCCAGCAGCTTGGGGACTAGCGGGGGAACTAGCACAGATACGCAGTATTTT,CASSLGTSGGTSTDTQYF
TRBD1,-,TRBJ2-6,14,TRBV29-1,TGCAGCGTGACCAGGGGGAGTGGGGCCAACGTCCTGACTTTC,CSVTRGSGANVLTF
-,-,TRBJ1-2,13,TRBV7-9,TGTTCCAGCAGCTCCACTAACAGGGATGGCTACACCTTC,CSSSSTNRDGYTF
-,-,TRBJ1-6,15,TRBV5-1,TGCGCCAGCAGCCCCGGGGGACGGGGTAATTCACCCCTCCACTTT,CASSPGGRGNSPLHF
TRBD1,-,TRBJ1-1,14,TRBV19,TGTGCCAGTAGGAGACAGGGGGCGAACACTGAAGCTTTCTTT,CASRRQGANTEAFF
TRBD2,once,TRBJ2-3,16,TRBV27,TGTGCCAGCAGTCCGATAGCGGGAGAGGTGACAGATACGCAGTATTTT,CASSPIAGEVTDTQYF
TRBD2,-,TRBJ2-3,17,TRBV13,TGTGCCAGCAGCTTAGCGGCTAGCGGGAGAACGACAGATACGCAGTATTTT,CASSLAASGRTTDTQYF
-,-,TRBJ1-1,13,TRBV4-1,TGCGCCAGCAGCCAAAACCCGGGAGCCGAAGCTTTCTTT,CASSQNPGAEAFF
TRBD2,-,TRBJ2-1,16,TRBV19,TGTGCCAGTAGTATCAGTGCGGGAGCCCTTTACAATGAGCAGTTCTTC,CASSISAGALYNEQFF
-,-,TRBJ2-7,11,TRBV6-1,TGTGCCAGCAGCACGTTGGCTGAGCAGTACTTC,CASSTLAEQYF
TRBD1,-,TRBJ1-6,14,TRBV11-3,TGTGCCAGCAGCTCGGACAGGTCTGGTTCACCCCTCCACTTT,CASSSDRSGSPLHF
TRBD1,-,TRBJ2-7,13,TRBV2,TGTGCCAGCATCCGACAGGGGGCAGGTGAGCAGTACTTC,CASIRQGAGEQYF
-,-,TRBJ1-5,15,TRBV19,TGTGCCAGTAGTAGGATGACAGGTAGCAATCAGCCCCAGCATTTT,CASSRMTGSNQPQHF
-,-,TRBJ2-4,17,TRBV10-3,TGTGCCATCAGTGAGTCGACCGGGGAAGGGGCCAAAAACATTCAGTACTTC,CAISESTGEGAKNIQYF
-,-,TRBJ2-1,14,TRBV7-8,TGTGCCAGCAGCTTAGTTTACGGGGAGCATGAGCAGTTCTTC,CASSLVYGEHEQFF
-,-,TRBJ1-2,14,TRBV5-1,TGCGCCAGCAGCTTGGGAGGGTCTCACTATGGCTACACCTTC,CASSLGGSHYGYTF
-,-,TRBJ2-7,14,TRBV19,TGTGCCAGCCCTAGAGGCAGGGTGACCTACGAGCAGTACTTC,CASPRGRVTYEQYF
-,-,TRBJ1-5,15,TRBV11-2,TGTGCCAGCAGCGTCCTCGGGGGGGGCAATCAGCCCCAGCATTTT,CASSVLGGGNQPQHF
TRBD1,-,TRBJ1-1,14,TRBV14,TGTGCCAGCAGCCTCGCCTACAGGGGAACTGAAGCTTTCTTT,CASSLAYRGTEAFF
-,-,TRBJ2-5,15,TRBV5-1,TGCGCCAGCAGCTTGGTTCCAGCGGATCAAGAGACCCAGTACTTC,CASSLVPADQETQYF
-,-,TRBJ1-4,14,TRBV10-3,TGTGCCATCAGGGGGGCCCGGGAGGGCGAAAAACTGTTTTTT,CAIRGAREGEKLFF
-,few,TRBJ1-5,13,TRBV6-5,TGTGCCAGCAGGGTGGGAGGAAGTCAGCCCCAGCATTTT,CASRVGGSQPQHF
-,-,TRBJ2-1,17,TRBV11-2,TGTGCCAGCAGCTTAGATCAACGGGGGGCCTACTACAATGAGCAGTTCTTC,CASSLDQRGAYYNEQFF
TRBD1,few,TRBJ2-1,14,TRBV5-8,TGTGCCAGCAGACGGACAGGAGAATACAATGAGCAGTTCTTC,CASRRTGEYNEQFF
TRBD1,-,TRBJ2-7,14,TRBV6-4,TGTGCCAGCAGGCGGACAGGGACCTCCTACGAGCAGTACTTC,CASRRTGTSYEQYF
TRBD1,once,TRBJ1-2,13,TRBV7-9,TGTGCCAGCTCTGGCCGGGACAGAGGACACTACACCTTC,CASSGRDRGHYTF
TRBD2,few,TRBJ2-7,15,TRBV7-9,TGTGCCAGCAGCCCCTCCAGAGCGGGGGACTACGAGCAGTACTTC,CASSPSRAGDYEQYF
-,-,TRBJ1-4,14,TRBV6-5,TGTGCCAGCAGTTATGACAGGACTAATGAAAAACTGTTTTTT,CASSYDRTNEKLFF
TRBD1,once,TRBJ2-2,14,TRBV28,TGTGCCGGGAAAGGGACAGGGGGCACCGGGGAGCTGTTTTTT,CAGKGTGGTGELFF
-,-,TRBJ1-1,15,TRBV27,TGTGCCAGCAGTTTAGGTGGCGGGGTGAACACTGAAGCTTTCTTT,CASSLGGGVNTEAFF
-,-,TRBJ1-5,16,TRBV27,TGTGCCAGCAGTACCGGGACAAACGACTTCAATCAGCCCCAGCATTTT,CASSTGTNDFNQPQHF
TRBD1,-,TRBJ1-2,14,TRBV30,TGTGCCTGCAACCCACAGGGGGCGCATGGTGGCTACACCTTC,CACNPQGAHGGYTF
-,-,TRBJ2-1,16,TRBV7-3,TGTGCCAGCAGCTTAGCCGGGGCAGGGGCCTACAATGAGCAGTTCTTC,CASSLAGAGAYNEQFF
-,-,TRBJ1-5,13,TRBV30,TGTGCCTGGAGTGGGCAGGCGAATCAGCCCCAGCATTTT,CAWSGQANQPQHF
-,-,TRBJ1-5,18,TRBV28,TGTGCCAGCAGTTACGATCCACTGGGGGGGCCGGGCAATCAGCCCCAGCATTTT,CASSYDPLGGPGNQPQHF
TRBD1,-,TRBJ2-3,14,TRBV10-2,TGCGCCAGCATGAGGGACAGGGTTACAGATACGCAGTATTTT,CASMRDRVTDTQYF
-,once,TRBJ2-1,15,TRBV19,TGTGCCAGTAGTATTATGGGTAGCCTCTACAATGAGCAGTTCTTC,CASSIMGSLYNEQFF
-,-,TRBJ1-1,16,TRBV14,TGTGCCAGCAGCCAAGATCAGAGACACATGAACACTGAAGCTTTCTTT,CASSQDQRHMNTEAFF
TRBD1,-,TRBJ2-2,20,TRBV27,TGTGCCAGCAGTTTATCGATAGGGCCCCCTGGCAGGGGGCGGACCGGGGAGCTGTTTTTT,CASSLSIGPPGRGRTGELFF
TRBD2,-,TRBJ2-7,14,TRBV4-1,TGCGCCAGCAGCCAACTGGGAGGGTACCACGAGCAGTACTTC,CASSQLGGYHEQYF
TRBD1,-,TRBJ1-5,14,TRBV27,TGTGCCAGCAGTTTGGACAGGGATGGACAGCCCCAGCATTTT,CASSLDRDGQPQHF
TRBD1,once,TRBJ2-7,15,TRBV19,TGTGCCAGTAGTACATTACAGGGGGCCCTATACGAGCAGTACTTC,CASSTLQGALYEQYF
TRBD1,-,TRBJ2-2,15,TRBV14,TGTGCCAGCAGCCGGGACAGGGCGGTCACCGGGGAGCTGTTTTTT,CASSRDRAVTGELFF